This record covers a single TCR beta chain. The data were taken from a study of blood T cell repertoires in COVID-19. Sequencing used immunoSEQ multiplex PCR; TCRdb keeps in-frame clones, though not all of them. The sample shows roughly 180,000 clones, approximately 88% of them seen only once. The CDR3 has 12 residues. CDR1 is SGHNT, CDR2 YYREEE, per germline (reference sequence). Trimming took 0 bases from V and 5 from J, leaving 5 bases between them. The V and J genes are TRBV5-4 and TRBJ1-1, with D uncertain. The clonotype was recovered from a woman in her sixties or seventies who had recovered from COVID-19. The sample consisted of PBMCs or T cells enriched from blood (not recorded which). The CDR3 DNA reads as TGTGCCAGCAGCTTGGAGGAGACTGAAGCTTTCTTT. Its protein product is CASSLEETEAFF.